Following are 23 T cell receptor beta chains from one sample sequenced in a study of blood T cell repertoires in COVID-19. The table came from immunoSEQ multiplex PCR; TCRdb's copy has only in-frame clones and leaves some out. Of just under 95,000 clones listed, around 80% are singletons. Sequences were obtained from peripheral blood. These receptors originate from a man aged 45 to 65 who had recovered from COVID-19.

The V call is TRBV27, the J call TRBJ2-3; possible D gene TRBD1, 5 bases. The CDR3 spans 12 residues. V was trimmed by 3 bases and J by 5 bases, leaving 6 bases between them. Germline V gene sequence: CDR1 MNHEY, CDR2 SMNVEV (reference sequence). The CDR3 region has the DNA TGTGCCAGCAGTTTTCAGGGAGATACGCAGTATTTT. It yields the protein CASSFQGDTQYF.

The rearrangement uses TRBV10-1 and TRBJ2-7; D perhaps matches TRBD1 (6 bases). The CDR3 contains 15 residues. The germline gives CDR1 WNHNN, CDR2 SYGVQD (reference sequence). V lost 3 bases, J lost 2 bases, and 14 bases lay in between. CDR3 nucleotides: TGCGCCAGCAGTGATCAGAGGGACACTACCTACGAGCAGTACTTC. Its protein is CASSDQRDTTYEQYF.

The chain combines TRBV5-1 with TRBJ2-5, with a possible D match to TRBD1 (6 bases). Per the germline V gene, CDR1 is SGHRS and CDR2 is YFSETQ. Trimming cost V 6 bases and J 2 bases, with 11 bases left between them. The CDR3 spans 13 residues. The CDR3 region is CASIGTPQETQYF. CDR3 coding DNA: TGCGCCAGCATAGGGACACCTCAAGAGACCCAGTACTTC.

V gene TRBV2 combines with J gene TRBJ1-6, with D possibly matching TRBD1 (6 bases). CDR3 length: 14 residues. Germline V gene lookup returns CDR1 SNHLY and CDR2 FYNNEI. V was trimmed by 5 bases and J by 4 bases, leaving 9 bases between them. The CDR3 loop reads CASSIDRYNSPLHF. In DNA form, the CDR3 reads TGTGCCAGCAGTATTGACAGGTATAATTCACCCCTCCACTTT.

This clone was seen repeatedly, ten times or more. V is TRBV28 and J is TRBJ2-2; TRBD2 aligns across 9 bases. CDR1 MDHEN and CDR2 SYDVKM come from the germline V gene. CDR3 length: 18 amino acids. V was pared by 5 bases and J by 8 bases, with 18 bases of the junction left unmatched. The CDR3 coding sequence is TGTGCCAGCAGTCCACCGACCGCGGGAGGGCCTTGGGTTGGGGAGCTGTTTTTT. Protein product: CASSPPTAGGPWVGELFF.

This clone has a single count. The chain couples TRBV12-3 or TRBV12-4 to TRBJ2-7; D unclear. The V end was cut by 5 bases, the J end by 5 bases, with 10 bases between. The CDR3 contains 12 residues. CDR3 sequence: CASSPLRDEQYF. CDR3 coding DNA: TGTGCCAGCAGTCCATTACGGGACGAGCAGTACTTC.

This chain uses TRBV7-9 with TRBJ1-5, with 9 bases identical to TRBD1. Germline CDR1 is SEHNR and CDR2 is FQNEAQ (reference sequence). The CDR3 has 16 amino acids. The J segment lost 4 bases and the V segment lost 5 bases, leaving 9 bases of the junction unmatched. CDR3 nucleotide sequence: TGTGCCAGCAGCAAAAGCGGGACAGGGCTAAATCAGCCCCAGCATTTT. Amino acids: CASSKSGTGLNQPQHF. The full variable domain, its missing parts supplied by reference TRBV7-9 and TRBJ1-5, is DTGVSQNPRHKITKRGQNVTFRCDPISEHNRLYWYRQTLGQGPEFLTYFQNEAQLEKSRLLSDRFSAERPKGSFSTLEIQRTEQGDSAMYLCASSKSGTGLNQPQHFGDGTRLSIL.

The chain links TRBV19 to TRBJ1-4; no clear D. The CDR3 loop spans 15 amino acids. Germline CDR1 is LNHDA and CDR2 is SQIVND (reference sequence). Trimming removed 10 bases at V and 8 bases at J, with 23 bases between. In nucleotides, the CDR3 is TGTGCCACCGCCCCGGGCCCGGGTGGAGGAGAAAAACTGTTTTTT. Amino acid sequence: CATAPGPGGGEKLFF.

This chain uses TRBV28 with TRBJ2-2; the D gene is possibly TRBD1 (5 bases). The CDR3 loop spans 14 amino acids. Germline CDR1 reads MDHEN; CDR2 reads SYDVKM. Trimming pared 6 bases from V and 0 bases from J, leaving 8 bases between. The CDR3 protein is CASSRTPNTGELFF. CDR3 sequence (DNA): TGTGCCAGCAGCCGGACACCGAACACCGGGGAGCTGTTTTTT. Variable domain in full (rest from reference TRBV28 and TRBJ2-2): DVKVTQSSRYLVKRTGEKVFLECVQDMDHENMFWYRQDPGLGLRLIYFSYDVKMKEKGDIPEGYSVSREKKERFSLILESASTNQTSMYLCASSRTPNTGELFFGEGSRLTVL.

A few counts support this clone. The V call is TRBV11-2, the J call TRBJ1-2, with D possibly being TRBD1 (5 bases). The CDR3 runs to 16 residues. The germline CDR1 and CDR2 sequences are SGHAT and FQNNGV. Trimming removed 5 bases from V and 1 base from J, with 17 bases in between. The CDR3 protein is CASSLGRRALNYGYTF. The CDR3 bases are TGTGCCAGCAGCCTGGGGCGCCGGGCACTTAACTATGGCTACACCTTC.

V is TRBV19 and J is TRBJ2-3, with unresolved D. CDR1 is LNHDA and CDR2 is SQIVND in the germline V gene (reference sequence). Trimming cost V 3 bases and J 0 bases, with 13 bases left between them. The CDR3 contains 16 residues. The chain's CDR3 is CASSILSSSSTDTQYF. Here the CDR3 DNA reads TGTGCCAGTAGTATTCTCTCCAGTTCTAGCACAGATACGCAGTATTTT.

The chain uses TRBV6-5 and TRBJ1-1, with 8 bases identical to TRBD1. The CDR3 length is 14 residues. CDR1 and CDR2 from the germline V gene are MNHEY and SVGAGI. The trim removed 6 bases at V and 4 bases at J, leaving 7 bases unmatched. The CDR3 loop reads CASSTGGKSTEAFF. The CDR3 bases are TGTGCCAGCAGCACAGGGGGAAAGAGCACTGAAGCTTTCTTT.

V usage is TRBV4-3 and J usage is TRBJ2-2; no firm D call. Trimming stripped 0 bases from V and 5 bases from J, with 10 bases between. Germline lookup yields CDR1 LGHNA and CDR2 YSLEER. The CDR3 spans 15 residues. The CDR3, as DNA: TGCGCCAGCAGCCAAGAAAATGGCGGAACCGGGGAGCTGTTTTTT. It translates to CASSQENGGTGELFF.

The chain is built from TRBV19 and TRBJ2-1; 9 nucleotides align to TRBD1. The CDR3 runs to 15 residues. V was pared by 4 bases and J by 3 bases, with 4 bases of the junction left unmatched. Germline CDR1 is LNHDA and CDR2 is SQIVND (reference sequence). CDR3 coding DNA: TGTGCCAGTAGTAGCCTGGACAGGGGCTACAATGAGCAGTTCTTC. This gives the protein CASSSLDRGYNEQFF.

The rearrangement links TRBV5-6 to TRBJ2-3, with D maybe TRBD2 (5 bases). From germline, CDR1 is SGHDT and CDR2 YYEEEE. The CDR3 is 14 residues long. Trimming took off 0 bases at V and 1 base at J, with 6 bases between the two ends. CDR3 sequence reads: CASSLDGGTDTQYF. CDR3 bases: TGTGCCAGCAGCTTGGACGGGGGCACAGATACGCAGTATTTT.

The chain carries TRBV5-8 and TRBJ2-3; no clear D. This CDR3 spans 14 amino acids. CDR1 and CDR2 from the germline V gene are SGHTS and YDEGEE. Trimming removed 4 bases at V and 2 bases at J, with 11 bases between. As DNA, the CDR3 is TGTGCCAGCAGCCCGGTCCATAACACAGATACGCAGTATTTT. It specifies CASSPVHNTDTQYF.

V is TRBV6-5 and J is TRBJ1-6, with no clear D. Trimming stripped 2 bases from V and 10 bases from J, with 12 bases between. The CDR3 is 14 residues long. Per germline, CDR1 MNHEY and CDR2 SVGAGI. The CDR3 loop reads CASSYGEGPSPLHF. CDR3 sequence (DNA): TGTGCCAGCAGTTACGGGGAGGGCCCCTCACCCCTCCACTTT.

Note on this clone: A read error may produce the germline difference seen at one junction end. The chain carries TRBV29-1 and TRBJ2-2, with TRBD2 as a possible D gene (5 bases). The CDR3 extends over 16 amino acids. The V gene's germline CDR1 is SQVTM and CDR2 ANQGSEA. CDR3 region: CSVQEVGHGGTGELFF. CDR3 nucleotide sequence: TGCAGCGTTCAAGAGGTCGGGCACGGAGGCACCGGGGAGCTGTTTTTT.

The chain employs TRBV3-1 (or the pseudogene TRBV3-2) and TRBJ2-7; maybe TRBD2 (7 bases). Germline V CDR1 and CDR2: LGHDT, YNNKEL (reference sequence). CDR3 length: 11 residues. V was trimmed by 8 bases and J by 4 bases, leaving 9 bases between them. CDR3 DNA sequence: TGTGCCAGCGGGGGGGCTTACGAGCAGTACTTC. Translating gives CASGGAYEQYF.

V usage is TRBV5-1 and J usage is TRBJ2-1; 7 bases line up with TRBD2. This CDR3 is built from 15 residues. Germline trimming cut 4 bases from V and 5 bases from J; bases unmatched to any gene: 9. Per the germline V gene, CDR1 is SGHRS and CDR2 is YFSETQ. The CDR3 protein is CASSVTGGSDNEQFF. The CDR3, as DNA: TGCGCCAGCAGCGTCACTGGCGGGAGCGACAATGAGCAGTTCTTC.

In DNA, the CDR3 is TGTGCCAGCAGTTCAGCGGCTTACAATGAGCAGTTCTTC. This translates into CASSSAAYNEQFF. The rearrangement joins TRBV6-2 or TRBV6-3 to TRBJ2-1, with a weak D call TRBD2 (5 bases). The germline V gene encodes CDR1 MNHEY and CDR2 SVGEGT. CDR3 length equals 13 residues. Trimming shortened V by 4 bases and J by 4 bases, and 8 bases separated the two germline ends.

The chain uses TRBV6-2 or TRBV6-3 and TRBJ2-2; D possibly corresponds to TRBD1 (5 bases). Germline-derived CDR1 and CDR2 are MNHEY and SVGEGT. V was pared by 5 bases and J by 0 bases, with 13 bases between. The CDR3 has 16 amino acids. The CDR3 bases are TGTGCCAGCAGTCCCCTCGGACATACGAACACCGGGGAGCTGTTTTTT. It is translated as CASSPLGHTNTGELFF.

CDR3 coding DNA: TGTGCCAGCAGTGAGACAGGGAGAGGGACTGAAGCTTTCTTT. It translates to CASSETGRGTEAFF. The chain combines TRBV2 with TRBJ1-1; 7 bases map to TRBD1. The CDR3 consists of 14 residues. Germline V gene sequence: CDR1 SNHLY, CDR2 FYNNEI. J was trimmed by 5 bases and V by 3 bases; bases with no gene match: 6. Supplemented by reference TRBV2 and TRBJ1-1, the full variable domain reads EPEVTQTPSHQVTQMGQEVILRCVPISNHLYFYWYRQILGQKVEFLVSFYNNEISEKSEIFDDQFSVERPDGSNFTLKIRSTKLEDSAMYFCASSETGRGTEAFFGQGTRLTVV.